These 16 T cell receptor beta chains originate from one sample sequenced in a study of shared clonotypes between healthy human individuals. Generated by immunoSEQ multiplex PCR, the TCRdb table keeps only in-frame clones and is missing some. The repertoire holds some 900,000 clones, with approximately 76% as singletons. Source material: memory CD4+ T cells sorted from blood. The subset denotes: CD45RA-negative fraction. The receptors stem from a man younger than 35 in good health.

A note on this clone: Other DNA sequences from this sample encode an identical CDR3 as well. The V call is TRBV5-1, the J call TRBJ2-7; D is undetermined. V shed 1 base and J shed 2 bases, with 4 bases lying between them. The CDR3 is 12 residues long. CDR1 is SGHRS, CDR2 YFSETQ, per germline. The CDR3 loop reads CASSLPTYEQYF. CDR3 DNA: TGCGCCAGCAGCTTGCCGACCTACGAGCAGTACTTC.

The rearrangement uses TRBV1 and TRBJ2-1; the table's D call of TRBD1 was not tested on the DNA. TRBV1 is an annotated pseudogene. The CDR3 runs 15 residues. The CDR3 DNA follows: TGCACCAGCAGCGAGGGACAGGGACTCTACAATGAGCAGTTCTTC. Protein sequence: CTSSEGQGLYNEQFF.

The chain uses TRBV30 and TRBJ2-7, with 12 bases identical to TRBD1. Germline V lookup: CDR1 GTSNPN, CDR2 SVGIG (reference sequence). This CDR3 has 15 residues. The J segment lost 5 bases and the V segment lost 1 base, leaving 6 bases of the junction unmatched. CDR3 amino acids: CAWSGWDRGRNEQYF. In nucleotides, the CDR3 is TGTGCCTGGAGTGGATGGGACAGGGGGCGGAACGAGCAGTACTTC. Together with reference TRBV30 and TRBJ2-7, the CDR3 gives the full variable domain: SQTIHQWPATLVQPVGSPLSLECTVEGTSNPNLYWYRQAAGRGLQLLFYSVGIGQISSEVPQNLSASRPQDRQFILSSKKLLLSDSGFYLCAWSGWDRGRNEQYFGPGTRLTVT.

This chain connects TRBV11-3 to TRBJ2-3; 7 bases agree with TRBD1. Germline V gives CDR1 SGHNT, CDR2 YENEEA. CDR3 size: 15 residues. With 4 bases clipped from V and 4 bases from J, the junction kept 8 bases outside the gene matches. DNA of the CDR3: TGTGCCAGCAGCTCAAGGGACAGCTCCGCAGATACGCAGTATTTT. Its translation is CASSSRDSSADTQYF.

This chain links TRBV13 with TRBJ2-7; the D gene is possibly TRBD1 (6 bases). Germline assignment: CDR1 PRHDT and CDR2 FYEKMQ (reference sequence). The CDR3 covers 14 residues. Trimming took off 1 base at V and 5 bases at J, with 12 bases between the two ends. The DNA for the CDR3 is TGTGCCAGCAGCTTAGTCCATGACAGGAACGAGCAGTACTTC. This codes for CASSLVHDRNEQYF.

The CDR3 loop is CAWLPQVTDTQYF. The CDR3, as DNA: TGTGCCTGGCTCCCGCAGGTCACAGATACGCAGTATTTT. The V gene is TRBV30, the J gene TRBJ2-3; D gene ambiguous. V lost 5 bases and J 2 bases, leaving 11 bases between the germline ends. Germline V lookup: CDR1 GTSNPN, CDR2 SVGIG (reference sequence). There are 13 residues in the CDR3.

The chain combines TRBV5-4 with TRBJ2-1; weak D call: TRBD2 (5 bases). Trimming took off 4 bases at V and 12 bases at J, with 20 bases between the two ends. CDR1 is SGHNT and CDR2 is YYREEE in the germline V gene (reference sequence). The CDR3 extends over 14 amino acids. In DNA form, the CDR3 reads TGTGCCAGCAGCCAGCAAGGGAGCCCGCATGGGCAGTTCTTC. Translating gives CASSQQGSPHGQFF.

The DNA for the CDR3 is TGTGCCAGCAGCCCGCAGGGCGGCTACTACGAGCAGTACTTC. Its translation: CASSPQGGYYEQYF. The chain couples TRBV7-2 to TRBJ2-7, with D maybe TRBD1 (5 bases). The CDR3 runs to 14 residues. CDR1 is SGHTA and CDR2 is FQGNSA in the germline V gene. Trimming left V 5 bases short and J 3 bases short, with 14 bases between.

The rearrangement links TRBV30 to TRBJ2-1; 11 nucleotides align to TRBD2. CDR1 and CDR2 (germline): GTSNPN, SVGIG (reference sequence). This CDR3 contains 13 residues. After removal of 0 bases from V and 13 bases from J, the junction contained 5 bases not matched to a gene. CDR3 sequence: CAWSVTSGGTQFF. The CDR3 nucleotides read TGTGCCTGGAGTGTAACTAGCGGGGGTACTCAGTTCTTC.

The chain's CDR3 is CASSSPGQGLAGELFF. Here the CDR3 DNA reads TGTGCCAGCAGCTCACCGGGACAGGGGTTGGCCGGGGAGCTGTTTTTT. The gene calls are TRBV7-3 and TRBJ2-2; 10 bases are shared with TRBD1. The CDR3 has 16 amino acids. Germline V gene data show CDR1 as SGHTA and CDR2 as FQGTGA. The J segment lost 6 bases and the V segment lost 4 bases, leaving 8 bases of the junction unmatched.

The CDR3 DNA reads as TGCAGTGCTAGTCTGGATACGCAGTATTTT. It is translated as CSASLDTQYF. The chain combines TRBV20-1 with TRBJ2-3; no firm D call. Germline CDR1 is DFQATT and CDR2 is SNEGSKA (reference sequence). The CDR3 has 10 amino acids. V was trimmed by 3 bases and J by 6 bases, leaving 4 bases between them.

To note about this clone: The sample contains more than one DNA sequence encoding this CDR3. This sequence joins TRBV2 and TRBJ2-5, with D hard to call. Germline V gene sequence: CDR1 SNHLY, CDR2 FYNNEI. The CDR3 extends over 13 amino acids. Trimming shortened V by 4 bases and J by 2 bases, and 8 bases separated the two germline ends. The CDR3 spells CASSVDRQETQYF. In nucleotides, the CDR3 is TGTGCCAGCAGTGTGGATAGACAAGAGACCCAGTACTTC.

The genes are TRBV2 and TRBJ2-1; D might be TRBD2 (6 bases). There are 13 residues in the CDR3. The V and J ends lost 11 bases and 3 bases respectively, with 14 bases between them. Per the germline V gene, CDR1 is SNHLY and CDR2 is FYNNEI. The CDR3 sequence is CASEEGYYNEQFF. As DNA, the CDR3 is TGTGCCTCGGAGGAGGGATACTACAATGAGCAGTTCTTC.

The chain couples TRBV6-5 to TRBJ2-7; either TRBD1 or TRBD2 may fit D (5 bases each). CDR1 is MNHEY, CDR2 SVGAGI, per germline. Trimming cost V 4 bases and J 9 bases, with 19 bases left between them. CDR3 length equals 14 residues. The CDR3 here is CASSLAGTPGGQYF. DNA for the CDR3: TGTGCCAGCAGTTTAGCCGGGACCCCCGGAGGGCAGTACTTC.

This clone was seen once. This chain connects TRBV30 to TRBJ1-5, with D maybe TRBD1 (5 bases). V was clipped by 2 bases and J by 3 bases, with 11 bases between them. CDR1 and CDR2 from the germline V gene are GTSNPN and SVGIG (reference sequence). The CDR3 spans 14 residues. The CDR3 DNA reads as TGTGCCTGGAGTCGTGACAGTCTCAATCAGCCCCAGCATTTT. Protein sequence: CAWSRDSLNQPQHF.

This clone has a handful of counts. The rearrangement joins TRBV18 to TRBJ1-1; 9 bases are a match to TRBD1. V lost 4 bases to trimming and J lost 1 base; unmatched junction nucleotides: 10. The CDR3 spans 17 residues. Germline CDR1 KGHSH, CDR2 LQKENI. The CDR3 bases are TGTGCCAGCTCACTCCTGACAGGGGGACAGGCGAACACTGAAGCTTTCTTT. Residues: CASSLLTGGQANTEAFF.